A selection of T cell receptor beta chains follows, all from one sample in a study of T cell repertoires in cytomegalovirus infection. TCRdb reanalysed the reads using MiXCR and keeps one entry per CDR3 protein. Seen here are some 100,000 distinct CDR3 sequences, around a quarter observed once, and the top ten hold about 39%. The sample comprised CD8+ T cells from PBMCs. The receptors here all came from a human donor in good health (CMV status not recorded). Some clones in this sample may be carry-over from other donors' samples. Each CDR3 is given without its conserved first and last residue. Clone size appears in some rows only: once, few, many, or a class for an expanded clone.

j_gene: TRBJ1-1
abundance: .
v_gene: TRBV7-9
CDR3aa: ASRAMNTEAF

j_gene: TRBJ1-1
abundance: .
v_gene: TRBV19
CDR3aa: ASSILGSNGEAF

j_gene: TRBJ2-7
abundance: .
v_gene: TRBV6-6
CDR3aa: ASSYSRLAGIEQY

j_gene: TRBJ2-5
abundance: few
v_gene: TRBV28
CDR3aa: ASSSQGFGETQY

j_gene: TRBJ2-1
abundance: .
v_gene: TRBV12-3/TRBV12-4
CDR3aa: ASMRVNNEQF

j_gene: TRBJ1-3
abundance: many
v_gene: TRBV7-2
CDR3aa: ASSQSGTSGNTIY

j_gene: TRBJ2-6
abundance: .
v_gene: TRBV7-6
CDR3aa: ASSLKIAGLGANVLT

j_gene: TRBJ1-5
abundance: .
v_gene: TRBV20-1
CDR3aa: SVRQGVPQPQH

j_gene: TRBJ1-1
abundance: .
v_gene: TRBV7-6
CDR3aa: ASSLPGWNTEAF

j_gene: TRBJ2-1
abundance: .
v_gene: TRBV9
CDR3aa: ASSVLSRENEQF

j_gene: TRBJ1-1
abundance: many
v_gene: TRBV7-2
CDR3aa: ASTRSTNTEAF

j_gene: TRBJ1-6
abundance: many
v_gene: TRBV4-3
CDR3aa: ASSQDLGTNNSPLH

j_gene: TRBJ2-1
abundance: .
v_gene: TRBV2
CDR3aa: ANPGLAGVNEQF

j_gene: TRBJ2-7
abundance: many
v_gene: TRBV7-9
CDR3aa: ASSLGTGTSSYEQY

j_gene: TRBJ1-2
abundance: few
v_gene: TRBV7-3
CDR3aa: ASSPPGVLGIYGYT

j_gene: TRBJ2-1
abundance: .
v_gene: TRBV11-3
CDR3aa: ASSATSGGAYEQF

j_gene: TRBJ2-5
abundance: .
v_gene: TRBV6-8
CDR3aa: ASSPLVRTEETQY

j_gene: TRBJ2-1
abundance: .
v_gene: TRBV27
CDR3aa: ASSKSGGYNEQF

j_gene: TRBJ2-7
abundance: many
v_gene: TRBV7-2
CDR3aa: ASSLGTGGLGY

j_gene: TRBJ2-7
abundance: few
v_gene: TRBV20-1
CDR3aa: SARDLLGGGYEQY

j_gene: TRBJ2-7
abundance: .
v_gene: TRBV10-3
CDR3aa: AISDGSTYERY

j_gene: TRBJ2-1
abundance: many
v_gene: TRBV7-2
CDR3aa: ASSLGGLAGVPNEQF

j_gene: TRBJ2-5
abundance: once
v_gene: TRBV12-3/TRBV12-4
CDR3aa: ASSSPDSTNRETQY

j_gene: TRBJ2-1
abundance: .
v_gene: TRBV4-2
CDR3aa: ASSQGTTSSYNEQF

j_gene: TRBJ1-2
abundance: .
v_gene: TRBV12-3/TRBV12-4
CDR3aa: ASSSRGQGADYGYT

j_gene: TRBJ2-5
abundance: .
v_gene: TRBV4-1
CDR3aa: ASSQVQGTSVVVGETQY

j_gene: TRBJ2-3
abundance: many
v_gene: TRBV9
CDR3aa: ASSPGTSGGSTDTQY

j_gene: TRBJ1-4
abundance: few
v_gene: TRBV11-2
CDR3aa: ASRRTIQGSLDEKLF

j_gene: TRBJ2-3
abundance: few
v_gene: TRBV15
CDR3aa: ATSRDGGSGGLDTQY

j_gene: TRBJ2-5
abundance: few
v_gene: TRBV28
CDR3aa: ASSDPREAQY

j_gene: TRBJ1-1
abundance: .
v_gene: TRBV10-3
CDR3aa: AISEDGGVGTEAF

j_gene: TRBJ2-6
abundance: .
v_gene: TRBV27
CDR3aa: ASSLFFGGVKTGANVLT

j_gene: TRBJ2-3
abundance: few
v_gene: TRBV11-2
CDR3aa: ASRAPPGQSDTQY

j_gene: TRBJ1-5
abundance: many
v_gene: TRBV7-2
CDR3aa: ASSLDRGSNQPQH

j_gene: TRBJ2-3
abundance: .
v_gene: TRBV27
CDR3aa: ASTLTGVVTDTQY